One and the same sample provided the 32 T cell receptor beta chains below, sequenced in a study of T cell responses to AZD1222 COVID-19 vaccine. Assay used: immunoSEQ multiplex PCR; TCRdb lists only in-frame clones, some missing. The sample carries approximately 49,000 clones, approximately 80% recorded once. The sequenced sample was peripheral blood, obtained on day 0 of MenACWY control vaccination. The source is an adult in good health.

V is TRBV30 and J is TRBJ1-5; D may be TRBD1 (6 bases). CDR3 length: 17 amino acids. Looked up from germline, CDR1 is GTSNPN and CDR2 is SVGIG (reference sequence). The germline V and J ends were trimmed by 2 bases and 2 bases, with 19 bases remaining between them. The CDR3 spells CAWSNGITGLGNQPQHF. For the CDR3, the DNA is TGTGCCTGGAGTAACGGGATCACAGGGTTAGGCAATCAGCCCCAGCATTTT. Filled out from reference TRBV30 and TRBJ1-5, the complete variable domain reads SQTIHQWPATLVQPVGSPLSLECTVEGTSNPNLYWYRQAAGRGLQLLFYSVGIGQISSEVPQNLSASRPQDRQFILSSKKLLLSDSGFYLCAWSNGITGLGNQPQHFGDGTRLSIL.

The chain combines TRBV28 with TRBJ1-1; D is unclear. The ends were cut back, 8 bases at V and 4 bases at J, with 14 bases in the middle. CDR1 and CDR2 from the germline V gene are MDHEN and SYDVKM. The CDR3 extends over 13 amino acids. The CDR3 nucleotides read TGTGCCAGCGGCGGAGAGGAGGGCACTGAAGCTTTCTTT. Translated: CASGGEEGTEAFF.

This chain connects TRBV9 to TRBJ1-4; D is possibly TRBD1 (6 bases). In germline, CDR1 is SGDLS, CDR2 YYNGEE. V lost 5 bases and J 3 bases, leaving 14 bases between the germline ends. The CDR3 consists of 15 residues. CDR3 nucleotides: TGTGCCAGCAGTACAGGGTTGGAATCTAATGAAAAACTGTTTTTT. Its protein product is CASSTGLESNEKLFF.

This clone was counted a single time. The chain has TRBV30 and TRBJ1-5; TRBD1 matches at 11 bases. CDR1 and CDR2 (germline): GTSNPN, SVGIG (reference sequence). V lost 1 base and J lost 4; bases outside the gene matches: 6. The CDR3 runs to 16 residues. CDR3 amino acids: CAWSARDRGVNQPQHF. The CDR3 coding sequence is TGTGCCTGGAGTGCTAGGGACAGGGGGGTTAATCAGCCCCAGCATTTT.

The V and J genes are TRBV10-3 and TRBJ1-3; D is perhaps TRBD1 (6 bases). Germline values: CDR1 ENHRY, CDR2 SYGVKD. Trimming pared 6 bases from V and 1 base from J, leaving 16 bases between. This CDR3 has 16 residues. CDR3 loop: CAIRDTGKGSGNTIYF. DNA for the CDR3: TGTGCCATCAGGGATACAGGGAAAGGATCTGGAAACACCATATATTTT.

The chain links TRBV10-2 to TRBJ2-3, with TRBD1 matching over 8 bases. The CDR3 spans 12 residues. The germline V gene has CDR1 WSHSY and CDR2 SAAADI. CDR3 sequence reads: CASKGQADTQYF. The CDR3 DNA reads TGCGCATCGAAGGGACAGGCGGATACGCAGTATTTT.

This chain links TRBV3-1 (or the pseudogene TRBV3-2) with TRBJ1-1; 10 positions match TRBD1. CDR3 length: 16 amino acids. V shed 4 bases, J shed 1 base, and the junction held 6 bases outside the gene matches. Looked up from germline, CDR1 is LGHDT and CDR2 is YNNKEL (reference sequence). CDR3 sequence reads: CASSPGTGARNTEAFF. The CDR3 DNA follows: TGTGCCAGCAGCCCGGGGACAGGGGCGAGGAACACTGAAGCTTTCTTT.

The J gene is TRBJ1-6, the V gene TRBV18; possibly TRBD1 for D (6 bases). The V and J ends lost 6 bases and 9 bases respectively, with 15 bases between them. CDR1 and CDR2 (germline): KGHSH, LQKENI. This CDR3 region has 14 residues. The CDR3 spells CASSQGQSASPLHF. CDR3 DNA: TGTGCCAGCTCTCAAGGACAGTCAGCTTCACCCCTCCACTTT.

The chain recombines TRBV19 with TRBJ1-5, with a weak D call TRBD1 (5 bases). V lost 7 bases, J lost 4 bases, and 17 bases lay in between. Germline V gene lookup returns CDR1 LNHDA and CDR2 SQIVND (reference sequence). This CDR3 is built from 15 residues. The chain's CDR3 is CASTNPDSSNQPQHF. For the CDR3, the DNA is TGTGCCAGTACCAATCCAGACAGTAGTAATCAGCCCCAGCATTTT. The complete variable domain, with remaining parts taken from reference TRBV19 and TRBJ1-5, reads DGGITQSPKYLFRKEGQNVTLSCEQNLNHDAMYWYRQDPGQGLRLIYYSQIVNDFQKGDIAEGYSVSREKKESFPLTVTSAQKNPTAFYLCASTNPDSSNQPQHFGDGTRLSIL.

The J gene is TRBJ2-6, the V gene TRBV19, with 9 bases lining up with TRBD2. Trimming at V came to 7 bases and at J to 2 bases, leaving 15 bases not matched to a gene. The CDR3 runs 19 residues. The V gene's germline CDR1 is LNHDA and CDR2 SQIVND (reference sequence). The CDR3 DNA sequence: TGTGCCAGTAAAGGGGTTTTGACTAGCGGAAACCCTGGGGCCAACGTCCTGACTTTC. It encodes CASKGVLTSGNPGANVLTF.

V is TRBV2 and J is TRBJ2-3; 10 bases agree with TRBD1. V was pared by 9 bases and J by 2 bases, with 5 bases of the junction left unmatched. The CDR3 has 14 amino acids. Germline assignment: CDR1 SNHLY and CDR2 FYNNEI. CDR3 bases: TGTGCCAGATGGACAGGGGGGCTCACAGATACGCAGTATTTT. This gives the protein CARWTGGLTDTQYF.

CDR3 amino acids: CASSRSWTKGSEQYV. The CDR3 nucleotides are TGTGCCAGCAGCCGATCTTGGACGAAAGGGAGCGAGCAGTACGTC. The chain uses TRBV5-5 and TRBJ2-7; D might be TRBD2 (5 bases). Trimming left V 4 bases short and J 6 bases short, with 20 bases between. The CDR3 runs to 15 residues. The germline CDR1 and CDR2 sequences are SGHKS and YYEKEE (reference sequence).

The V gene is TRBV7-2, the J gene TRBJ1-6; D is perhaps TRBD1 (5 bases). Trimming took off 8 bases at V and 10 bases at J, with 15 bases between the two ends. This CDR3 has 13 residues. The germline V gene has CDR1 SGHTA and CDR2 FQGNSA. This CDR3 reads CASRDLLLSPLHF. The CDR3 bases are TGTGCCAGCCGGGACCTCCTTTTATCACCCCTCCACTTT.

The V gene is TRBV3-1 (or the pseudogene TRBV3-2), the J gene TRBJ2-7, with 12 bases matching TRBD1. V gave up 4 bases and J gave up 7 bases; unmatched junction bases: 2. The CDR3 totals 13 residues. The germline CDR1 and CDR2 sequences are LGHDT and YNNKEL (reference sequence). CDR3 nucleotides: TGTGCCAGCAGCCCGGGACAGGGGGCGGAGCAGTACGTC. Its translation is CASSPGQGAEQYV.

The gene calls are TRBV28 and TRBJ2-7; unclear D gene. V lost 6 bases and J lost 0, with 12 bases in between. This CDR3 contains 14 residues. CDR1 is MDHEN, CDR2 SYDVKM, per germline. Here the CDR3 reads CASSELMGSYEQYF. The DNA for the CDR3 is TGTGCCAGCAGCGAACTTATGGGCTCCTACGAGCAGTACTTC.

The chain recombines TRBV30 with TRBJ1-3; TRBD1 is a possible D gene (5 bases). Per germline, CDR1 GTSNPN and CDR2 SVGIG (reference sequence). This CDR3 is built from 12 residues. Trimming removed 2 bases at V and 7 bases at J, with 9 bases between. The CDR3 DNA is TGTGCCTGGAGTTCGGGGGAGAACACCATATATTTT. Its protein product is CAWSSGENTIYF.

V and J are TRBV19 and TRBJ2-3, with D possibly matching TRBD2 (6 bases). Germline V lookup: CDR1 LNHDA, CDR2 SQIVND (reference sequence). The CDR3 loop spans 16 amino acids. V shed 7 bases and J shed 0 bases, with 17 bases lying between them. The CDR3 coding sequence is TGTGCCAGTATGTCCCGGGGTGGGGGGAGCACAGATACGCAGTATTTT. Protein product: CASMSRGGGSTDTQYF.

The CDR3: CASNRGAGENSPLHF. In DNA, the CDR3 is TGTGCCAGCAATCGCGGGGCAGGGGAGAATTCACCCCTCCACTTT. V gene TRBV28 combines with J gene TRBJ1-6; TRBD1 is a possible D gene (6 bases). The CDR3 sequence is 15 residues long. CDR1 MDHEN and CDR2 SYDVKM come from the germline V gene. The V end was cut by 7 bases, the J end by 7 bases, with 17 bases between.

This clone was observed a handful of times. The V and J genes are TRBV30 and TRBJ2-3; tentatively, D is TRBD2 (6 bases). V lost 5 bases, J lost 4 bases, and 10 bases lay in between. The V gene's germline CDR1 is GTSNPN and CDR2 SVGIG (reference sequence). The CDR3 contains 12 residues. In DNA form, the CDR3 reads TGTGCCTGGGACGGCGGGGCAGATACGCAGTATTTT. Translating gives CAWDGGADTQYF.

DNA of the CDR3: TGTGCCAGCAGCACATCAAAAGTTTCGGGTGGCTACACCTTC. As protein: CASSTSKVSGGYTF. The chain carries TRBV7-9 and TRBJ1-2; D gene ambiguous. V was trimmed by 5 bases and J by 7 bases, leaving 17 bases between them. The CDR3 contains 14 residues. Germline V gives CDR1 SEHNR, CDR2 FQNEAQ (reference sequence).

The chain recombines TRBV7-6 with TRBJ1-3, with 7 bases aligning to TRBD1. CDR1 and CDR2 from the germline V gene are SGHVS and FNYEAQ. V trimming: 1 base; J trimming: 1 base; junction bases outside the gene matches: 4. The CDR3 extends over 16 amino acids. This chain's CDR3 is CASSLGWTGSGNTIYF. CDR3 in DNA: TGTGCCAGCAGCTTAGGATGGACAGGATCTGGAAACACCATATATTTT.

The chain carries TRBV28 and TRBJ1-2; possibly TRBD1 for D (5 bases). This CDR3 has 13 residues. V gave up 4 bases and J gave up 7 bases, with 13 bases separating them. The germline V gene encodes CDR1 MDHEN and CDR2 SYDVKM. CDR3 protein: CASSSSYTGGYTF. Written as DNA, the CDR3 is TGTGCCAGCAGTTCCTCGTATACAGGTGGCTACACCTTC.

This sequence joins TRBV18 and TRBJ1-2; TRBD1 matches at 11 bases. Trimming took 2 bases from V and 1 from J; bases not matched to a gene: 12. CDR3 length: 19 residues. CDR1 is KGHSH, CDR2 LQKENI, per germline. Here the CDR3 DNA reads TGTGCCAGCTCACCATCGGCCGGGACAGGGGGATTGGGTAACTATGGCTACACCTTC. Translated, it gives CASSPSAGTGGLGNYGYTF.

The V gene is TRBV19, the J gene TRBJ1-2, with D possibly matching TRBD1 (5 bases). The CDR3 sequence is 18 residues long. V was trimmed by 6 bases and J by 2 bases, leaving 25 bases between them. Germline CDR1 LNHDA, CDR2 SQIVND (reference sequence). In DNA, the CDR3 is TGTGCCAGTAGCCCCCTATGGGGTAGGGGTGCCGCCAACTATGGCTACACCTTC. This codes for CASSPLWGRGAANYGYTF. The full variable domain, completed using reference TRBV19 and TRBJ1-2, is DGGITQSPKYLFRKEGQNVTLSCEQNLNHDAMYWYRQDPGQGLRLIYYSQIVNDFQKGDIAEGYSVSREKKESFPLTVTSAQKNPTAFYLCASSPLWGRGAANYGYTFGSGTRLTVV.

The table lists this clone with a few counts. V and J are TRBV4-1 and TRBJ2-7, with a tentative D call TRBD2 (6 bases). Deletions cut 3 bases from V and 0 bases from J, with 15 bases between. This CDR3 is built from 16 residues. Germline assignment: CDR1 MGHRA and CDR2 YSYEKL. CDR3 in DNA: TGCGCCAGCAGCCACCTCGGGGGACGCCCCTCCTACGAGCAGTACTTC. Protein sequence: CASSHLGGRPSYEQYF.

The chain combines TRBV7-8 with TRBJ1-2; no clear D gene. The CDR3 length is 12 residues. The V and J ends lost 6 bases and 3 bases respectively, with 8 bases between them. The germline V gene has CDR1 SGHVS and CDR2 FQNEAQ. Written as DNA, the CDR3 is TGTGCCAGCAGTCGATCCTACTATGGCTACACCTTC. This translates into CASSRSYYGYTF.

The genes are TRBV4-1 and TRBJ2-7; TRBD2 matches at 7 bases. Germline CDR1 is MGHRA and CDR2 is YSYEKL. V lost 4 bases, J lost 5 bases, and 11 bases stayed unmatched. The CDR3 loop spans 15 amino acids. CDR3 nucleotides: TGCGCCAGCAGCCGTCGGGAGGACGTGAGGAACGAGCAGTACTTC. It translates to CASSRREDVRNEQYF.

The chain has TRBV6-5 and TRBJ2-1; D gene unclear. V lost 5 bases and J 5 bases, leaving 10 bases between the germline ends. Germline values: CDR1 MNHEY, CDR2 SVGAGI. The CDR3 is 13 amino acids. This CDR3 is CASSRKEHNEQFF. The CDR3 nucleotides are TGTGCCAGCAGTCGAAAGGAGCACAATGAGCAGTTCTTC.

This chain joins TRBV27 and TRBJ2-7; D is ambiguous. V lost 2 bases and J lost 3, with 14 bases in between. The CDR3 sequence is 15 residues long. CDR1 and CDR2 (germline): MNHEY, SMNVEV (reference sequence). CDR3 sequence reads: CASSLRAGANYEQYF. CDR3 DNA: TGTGCCAGCAGTTTACGGGCAGGCGCCAACTACGAGCAGTACTTC.

In its sample, this clone was seen a few times. The V gene is TRBV6-4, the J gene TRBJ2-3; TRBD1 aligns across 11 bases. V shed 3 bases, J shed 4 bases, and the junction held 0 bases outside the gene matches. The CDR3 loop spans 14 amino acids. Germline V CDR1 and CDR2: MRHNA, SNTAGT. Written as DNA, the CDR3 is TGTGCCAGCAGTGAGGGACAGGGGGCAGATACGCAGTATTTT. This gives the protein CASSEGQGADTQYF.

The rearrangement links TRBV10-3 to TRBJ2-1; no reliable D call. The CDR3 covers 11 residues. The ends were cut back, 4 bases at V and 10 bases at J, with 8 bases in the middle. Germline V gives CDR1 ENHRY, CDR2 SYGVKD. The CDR3 protein is CAISGHPEQFF. DNA for the CDR3: TGTGCCATCAGTGGACATCCAGAGCAGTTCTTC.

The rearrangement links TRBV18 to TRBJ1-1, with no clear D. The CDR3 consists of 11 residues. Germline V gives CDR1 KGHSH, CDR2 LQKENI. With 5 bases removed from V and 2 bases from J, the gap between germline ends came to 3 bases. The CDR3 loop is CASSANTEAFF. The CDR3 DNA is TGTGCCAGCTCAGCTAACACTGAAGCTTTCTTT.